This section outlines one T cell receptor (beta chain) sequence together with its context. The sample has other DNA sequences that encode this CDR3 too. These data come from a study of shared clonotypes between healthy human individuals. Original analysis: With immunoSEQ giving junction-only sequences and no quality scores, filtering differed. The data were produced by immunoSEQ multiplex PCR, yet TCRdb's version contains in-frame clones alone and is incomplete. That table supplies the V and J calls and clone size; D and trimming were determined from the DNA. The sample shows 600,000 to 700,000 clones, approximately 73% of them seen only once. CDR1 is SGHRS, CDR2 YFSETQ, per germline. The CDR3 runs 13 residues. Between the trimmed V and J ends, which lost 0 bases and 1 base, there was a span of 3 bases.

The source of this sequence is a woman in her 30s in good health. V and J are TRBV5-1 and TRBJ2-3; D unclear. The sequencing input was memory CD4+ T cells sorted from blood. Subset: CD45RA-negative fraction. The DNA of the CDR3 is TGCGCCAGCAGCTTGGGCCGCACAGATACGCAGTATTTT. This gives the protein CASSLGRTDTQYF. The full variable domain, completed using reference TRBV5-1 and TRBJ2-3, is KAGVTQTPRYLIKTRGQQVTLSCSPISGHRSVSWYQQTPGQGLQFLFEYFSETQRNKGNFPGRFSGRQFSNSRSEMNVSTLELGDSALYLCASSLGRTDTQYFGPGTRLTVL.